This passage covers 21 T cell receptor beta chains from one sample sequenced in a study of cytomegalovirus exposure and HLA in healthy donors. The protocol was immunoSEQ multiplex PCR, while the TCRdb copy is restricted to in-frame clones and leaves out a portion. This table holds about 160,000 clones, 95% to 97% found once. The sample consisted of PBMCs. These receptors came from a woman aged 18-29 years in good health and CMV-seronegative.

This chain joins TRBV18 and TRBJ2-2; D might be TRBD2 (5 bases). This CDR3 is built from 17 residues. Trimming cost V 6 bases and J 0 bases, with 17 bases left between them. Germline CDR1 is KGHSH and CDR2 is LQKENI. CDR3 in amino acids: CASSPMAQRTNTGELFF. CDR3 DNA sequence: TGTGCCAGCTCCCCTATGGCCCAGCGGACGAACACCGGGGAGCTGTTTTTT.

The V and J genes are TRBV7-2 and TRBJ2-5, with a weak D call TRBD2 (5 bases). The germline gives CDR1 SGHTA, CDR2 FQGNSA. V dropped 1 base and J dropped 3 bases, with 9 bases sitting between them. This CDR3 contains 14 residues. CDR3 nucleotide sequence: TGTGCCAGCAGCTTAGTTCGGCGGGAAGAGACCCAGTACTTC. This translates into CASSLVRREETQYF.

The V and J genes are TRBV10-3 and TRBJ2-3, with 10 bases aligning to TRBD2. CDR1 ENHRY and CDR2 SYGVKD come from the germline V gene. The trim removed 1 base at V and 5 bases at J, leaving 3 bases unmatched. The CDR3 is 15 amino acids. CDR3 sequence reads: CAISEWSSGGDTQYF. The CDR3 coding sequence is TGTGCCATCAGTGAGTGGTCTAGCGGGGGAGATACGCAGTATTTT.

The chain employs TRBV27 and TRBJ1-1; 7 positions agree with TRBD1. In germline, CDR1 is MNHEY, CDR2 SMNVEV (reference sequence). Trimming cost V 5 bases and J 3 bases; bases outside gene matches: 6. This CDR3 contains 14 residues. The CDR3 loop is CASSRGGGHTEAFF. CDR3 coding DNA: TGTGCCAGCAGTCGAGGGGGCGGGCACACTGAAGCTTTCTTT.

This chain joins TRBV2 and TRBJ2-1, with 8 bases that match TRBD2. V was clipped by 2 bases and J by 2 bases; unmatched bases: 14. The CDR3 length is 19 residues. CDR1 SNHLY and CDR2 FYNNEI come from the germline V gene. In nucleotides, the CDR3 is TGTGCCAGCAGTGAAAGGGGCGGGGGGCGCAGTGAGGCCTACAATGAGCAGTTCTTC. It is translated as CASSERGGGRSEAYNEQFF.

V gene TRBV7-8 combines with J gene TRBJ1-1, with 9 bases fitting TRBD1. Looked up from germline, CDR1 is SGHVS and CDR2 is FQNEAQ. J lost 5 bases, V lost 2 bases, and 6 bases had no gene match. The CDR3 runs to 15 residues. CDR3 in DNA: TGTGCCAGCAGCTTAAGGGACAGGGTGGGGACTGAAGCTTTCTTT. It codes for CASSLRDRVGTEAFF.

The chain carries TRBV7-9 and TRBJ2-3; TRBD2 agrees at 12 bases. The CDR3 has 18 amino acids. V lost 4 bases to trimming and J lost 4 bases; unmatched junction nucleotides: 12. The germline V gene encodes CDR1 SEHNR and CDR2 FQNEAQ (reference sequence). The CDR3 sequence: CASSSPVTTSGGADTQYF. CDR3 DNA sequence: TGTGCCAGCAGCTCCCCTGTGACGACTAGCGGGGGTGCAGATACGCAGTATTTT.

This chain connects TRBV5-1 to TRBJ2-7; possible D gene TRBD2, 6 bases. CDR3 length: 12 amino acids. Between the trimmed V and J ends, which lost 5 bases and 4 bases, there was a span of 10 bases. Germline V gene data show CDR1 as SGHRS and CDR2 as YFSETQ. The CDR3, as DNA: TGCGCCAGCAGTGGCGGGGTTTACGAGCAGTACTTC. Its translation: CASSGGVYEQYF. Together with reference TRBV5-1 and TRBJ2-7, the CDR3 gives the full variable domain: KAGVTQTPRYLIKTRGQQVTLSCSPISGHRSVSWYQQTPGQGLQFLFEYFSETQRNKGNFPGRFSGRQFSNSRSEMNVSTLELGDSALYLCASSGGVYEQYFGPGTRLTVT.

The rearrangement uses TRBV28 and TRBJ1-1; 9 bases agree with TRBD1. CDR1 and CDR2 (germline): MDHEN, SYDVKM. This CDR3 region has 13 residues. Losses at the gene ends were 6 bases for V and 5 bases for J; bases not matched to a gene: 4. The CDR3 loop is CASRLTGGTEAFF. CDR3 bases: TGTGCCAGCAGACTGACAGGGGGGACTGAAGCTTTCTTT.

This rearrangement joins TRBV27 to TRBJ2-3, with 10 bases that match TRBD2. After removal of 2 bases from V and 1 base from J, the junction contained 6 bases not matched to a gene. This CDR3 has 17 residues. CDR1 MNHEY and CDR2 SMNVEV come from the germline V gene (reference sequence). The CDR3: CASSLRATSGRTDTQYF. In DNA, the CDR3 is TGTGCCAGCAGTTTACGGGCGACTAGCGGGCGCACAGATACGCAGTATTTT.

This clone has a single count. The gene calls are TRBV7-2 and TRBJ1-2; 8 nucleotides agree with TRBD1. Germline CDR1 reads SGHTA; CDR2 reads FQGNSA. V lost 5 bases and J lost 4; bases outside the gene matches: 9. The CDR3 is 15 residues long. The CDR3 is CASSPSPGGGYGYTF. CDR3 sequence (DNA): TGTGCCAGCAGCCCTAGCCCAGGGGGCGGCTATGGCTACACCTTC. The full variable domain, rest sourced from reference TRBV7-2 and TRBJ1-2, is GAGVSQSPSNKVTEKGKDVELRCDPISGHTALYWYRQSLGQGLEFLIYFQGNSAPDKSGLPSDRFSAERTGGSVSTLTIQRTQQEDSAVYLCASSPSPGGGYGYTFGSGTRLTVV.

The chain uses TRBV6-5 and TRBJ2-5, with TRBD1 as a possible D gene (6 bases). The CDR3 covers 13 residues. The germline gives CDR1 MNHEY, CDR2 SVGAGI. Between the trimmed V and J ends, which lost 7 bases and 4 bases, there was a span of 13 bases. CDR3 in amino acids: CASTNPGAETQYF. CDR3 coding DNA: TGTGCCAGCACCAATCCAGGGGCAGAGACCCAGTACTTC.

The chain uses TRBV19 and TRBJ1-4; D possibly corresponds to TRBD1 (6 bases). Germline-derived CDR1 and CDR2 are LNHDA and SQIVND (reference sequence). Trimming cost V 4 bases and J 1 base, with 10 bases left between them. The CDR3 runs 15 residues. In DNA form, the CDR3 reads TGTGCCAGTAGTAGAAGAGGGGGAACTAATGAAAAACTGTTTTTT. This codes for CASSRRGGTNEKLFF. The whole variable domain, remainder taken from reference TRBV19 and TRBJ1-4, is DGGITQSPKYLFRKEGQNVTLSCEQNLNHDAMYWYRQDPGQGLRLIYYSQIVNDFQKGDIAEGYSVSREKKESFPLTVTSAQKNPTAFYLCASSRRGGTNEKLFFGSGTQLSVL.

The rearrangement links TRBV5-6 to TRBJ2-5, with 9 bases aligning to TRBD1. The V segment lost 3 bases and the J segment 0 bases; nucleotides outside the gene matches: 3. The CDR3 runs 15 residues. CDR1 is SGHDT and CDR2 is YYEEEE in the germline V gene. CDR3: CASSSTGGYQETQYF. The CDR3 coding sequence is TGTGCCAGCAGCTCGACAGGGGGGTACCAAGAGACCCAGTACTTC. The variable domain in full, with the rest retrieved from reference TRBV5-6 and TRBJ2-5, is DAGVTQSPTHLIKTRGQQVTLRCSPKSGHDTVSWYQQALGQGPQFIFQYYEEEERQRGNFPDRFSGHQFPNYSSELNVNALLLGDSALYLCASSSTGGYQETQYFGPGTRLLVL.

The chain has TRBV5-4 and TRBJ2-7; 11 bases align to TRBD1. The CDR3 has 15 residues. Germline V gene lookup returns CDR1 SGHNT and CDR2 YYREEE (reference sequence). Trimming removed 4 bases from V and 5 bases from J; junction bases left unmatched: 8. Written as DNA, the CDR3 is TGTGCCAGCAGCACCCCGGGACAGGGGGTGGACGAGCAGTACTTC. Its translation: CASSTPGQGVDEQYF.

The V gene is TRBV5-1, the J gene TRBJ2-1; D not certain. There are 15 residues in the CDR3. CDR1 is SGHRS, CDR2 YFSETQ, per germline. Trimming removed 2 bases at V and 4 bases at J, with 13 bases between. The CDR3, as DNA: TGCGCCAGCAGCTTATTGCAGGCGACGTACAATGAGCAGTTCTTC. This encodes CASSLLQATYNEQFF. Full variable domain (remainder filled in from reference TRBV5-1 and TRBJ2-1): KAGVTQTPRYLIKTRGQQVTLSCSPISGHRSVSWYQQTPGQGLQFLFEYFSETQRNKGNFPGRFSGRQFSNSRSEMNVSTLELGDSALYLCASSLLQATYNEQFFGPGTRLTVL.

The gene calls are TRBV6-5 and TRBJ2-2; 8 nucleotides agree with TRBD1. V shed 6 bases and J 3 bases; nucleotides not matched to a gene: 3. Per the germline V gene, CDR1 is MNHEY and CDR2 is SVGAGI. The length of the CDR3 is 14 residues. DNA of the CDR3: TGTGCCAGCAGAAAGACAGGGGACACCGGGGAGCTGTTTTTT. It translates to CASRKTGDTGELFF.

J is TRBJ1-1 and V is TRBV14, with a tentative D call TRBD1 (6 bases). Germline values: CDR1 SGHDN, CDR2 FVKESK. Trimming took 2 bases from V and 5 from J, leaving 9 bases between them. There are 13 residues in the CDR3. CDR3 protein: CASSQLRGTEAFF. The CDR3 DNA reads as TGTGCCAGCAGCCAACTGAGGGGGACTGAAGCTTTCTTT.

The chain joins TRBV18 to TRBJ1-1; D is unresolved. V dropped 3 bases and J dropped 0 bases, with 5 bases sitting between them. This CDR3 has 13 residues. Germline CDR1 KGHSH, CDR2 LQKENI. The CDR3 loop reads CASSPALNTEAFF. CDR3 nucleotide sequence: TGTGCCAGCTCACCCGCGTTGAACACTGAAGCTTTCTTT.

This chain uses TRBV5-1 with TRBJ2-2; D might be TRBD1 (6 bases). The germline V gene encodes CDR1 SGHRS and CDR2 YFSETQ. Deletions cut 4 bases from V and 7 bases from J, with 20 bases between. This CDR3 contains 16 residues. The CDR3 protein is CASSGDTNPGGGELFF. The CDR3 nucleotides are TGCGCCAGCAGCGGGGACACCAACCCCGGAGGCGGGGAGCTGTTTTTT.

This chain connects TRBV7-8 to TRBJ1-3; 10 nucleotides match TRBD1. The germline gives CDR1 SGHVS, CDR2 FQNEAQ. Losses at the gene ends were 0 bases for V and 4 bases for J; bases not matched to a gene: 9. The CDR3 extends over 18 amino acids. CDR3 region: CASSLAHPGQGLGNTIYF. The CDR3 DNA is TGTGCCAGCAGCTTAGCCCACCCGGGACAGGGGTTGGGAAACACCATATATTTT.